This TCR beta chain was observed in a study of CD8+ T cells in alopecia areata. Once RNA had been extracted, it was reverse transcribed into cDNA to act as the sequencing template. Profiling relied on immunoSEQ multiplex PCR, and the TCRdb table lists in-frame clones only, not all of them. This table holds some 190,000 clones, around 65% found once. As for treatment: oral pan-JAK inhibitor, 5-10 mg twice daily. General study points: Numerous expanded lesional clones remained in scalp and blood during tofacitinib. Tissue-resident alphabeta T cells belonging to normal skin likewise get sequenced within scalp specimens.

This CDR3 is built from 14 residues. The germline CDR1 and CDR2 sequences are SQVTM and ANQGSEA. V was cut by 2 bases and J by 6 bases, with 14 bases left in between. This clone was observed a handful of times. Its antigen is as yet unknown. The material sequenced was CD4+ T cells sorted from blood, taken around week 42, from a patient treated with tofacitinib. The sequence derives from a human donor with alopecia areata. The chain couples TRBV29-1 to TRBJ2-1; D is uncertain. The CDR3 loop is CSVENPEGRNEQFF. As DNA, the CDR3 is TGCAGCGTTGAAAATCCGGAAGGACGCAATGAGCAGTTCTTC.